A selection of T cell receptor beta chains follows, all from one sample in a study of T cell repertoires in cytomegalovirus infection. Antigens of these TCRs are unknown. TCRdb reprocessed the reads with MiXCR, giving one entry per CDR3 protein. The sample gives 55,000 to 85,000 distinct CDR3 sequences, more than 20% of which show up once; approximately 61% is in the top ten. The sequencing used CD8+ T cells from cultured PBMCs, collected from culture after CMV antigen stimulation. The receptor set was obtained from a human donor in good health (CMV status not recorded). Some clones in this sample may be carry-over from other donors' samples. Both conserved end residues are part of each CDR3. Fields, in order: V gene, clone size, J gene, D gene, CDR3 protein, CDR3 DNA. A D gene is named only where the DNA matches it firmly. Size is omitted from some rows. Given values are once, few, many or a class for expanded clones.

>TRBV19|NA|TRBJ1-5|TRBD1
CASSIDGDRGLLWNQPQHF
TGTGCCAGTAGTATAGACGGAGACAGGGGGTTGTTATGGAATCAGCCCCAGCATTTT
>TRBV6-2/TRBV6-3|few|TRBJ2-3|TRBD2
CASSLLAGGQDTQYF
TGTGCCAGCAGCTTGCTAGCGGGGGGGCAGGATACGCAGTATTTT
>TRBV7-2|many|TRBJ1-2|NA
CASSPGRRYGYTF
TGTGCCAGCAGCCCAGGGAGGCGCTATGGCTACACCTTC
>TRBV12-3/TRBV12-4|NA|TRBJ1-2|NA
CASSFGTDYGYTF
TGTGCCAGCAGTTTCGGGACGGACTATGGCTACACCTTC
>TRBV4-1|NA|TRBJ2-3|TRBD2
CASSQTSGGADTQYF
TGCGCCAGCAGCCAGACTAGCGGGGGGGCCGATACGCAGTATTTT
>TRBV7-6|NA|TRBJ2-7|TRBD2
CASSLTGGYIEQYF
TGTGCCAGCAGCCTCACGGGGGGGTACATCGAGCAGTACTTC
>TRBV6-1|NA|TRBJ2-7|NA
CASSEGAGSAYEQYF
TGTGCCAGCAGTGAAGGGGCAGGGTCCGCCTACGAGCAGTACTTC
>TRBV27|NA|TRBJ1-4|NA
CASSFNIATNEKLFF
TGTGCCAGCAGTTTCAACATTGCAACTAATGAAAAACTGTTTTTT
>TRBV20-1|few|TRBJ2-1|NA
CSAVPSSYNEQFF
TGCAGTGCTGTACCGAGCTCCTACAATGAGCAGTTCTTC
>TRBV7-3|NA|TRBJ1-6|NA
CASSLEGKSSPLHF
TGTGCCAGCAGCTTAGAAGGGAAGAGTTCACCCCTCCACTTT
>TRBV6-1|NA|TRBJ2-3|NA
CASSEDATRILADTQYF
TGTGCCAGCAGTGAAGACGCGACCAGAATACTTGCAGATACGCAGTATTTT
>TRBV7-2|few|TRBJ1-5|NA
CASRDSGDDSNQPQHF
TGTGCCAGCAGAGATTCAGGGGATGATAGCAATCAGCCCCAGCATTTT
>TRBV6-2/TRBV6-3|NA|TRBJ2-7|TRBD1
CASRPDREAYEQYF
TGTGCCAGCAGACCGGACAGGGAGGCCTACGAGCAGTACTTC
>TRBV6-6|NA|TRBJ1-2|TRBD1
CASRGTGDVYGYTF
TGTGCCAGCAGGGGGACAGGGGATGTCTATGGCTACACCTTC
>TRBV12-3/TRBV12-4|few|TRBJ2-2|NA
CASSPGDFNTGELFF
TGTGCCAGCAGTCCAGGGGACTTTAACACCGGGGAGCTGTTTTTT
>TRBV27|few|TRBJ1-1|TRBD1
CASSPGSGTGDTEAFF
TGTGCCAGCAGTCCCGGATCCGGGACAGGGGACACTGAAGCTTTCTTT
>TRBV7-6|NA|TRBJ1-5|TRBD1
CASSLGTGLSNQPQHF
TGTGCCAGCAGCCTCGGGACAGGCTTAAGCAATCAGCCCCAGCATTTT
>TRBV6-5|NA|TRBJ2-1|TRBD2
CASTPGTSGLNEQFF
TGTGCCAGCACCCCAGGGACTAGCGGCCTAAATGAGCAGTTCTTC
>TRBV4-1|NA|TRBJ1-2|NA
CASSQDIGDGGGGYTF
TGCGCCAGCAGCCAAGATATTGGAGACGGAGGAGGTGGCTACACCTTC
>TRBV6-2/TRBV6-3|few|TRBJ1-1|TRBD1
CASRDWATGIAEAFF
TGTGCCAGCAGGGATTGGGCGACAGGGATCGCTGAAGCTTTCTTT
>TRBV7-2|few|TRBJ1-4|NA
CASSLRMGSLNEKLFF
TGTGCCAGCAGCTTAAGGATGGGGAGCCTTAATGAAAAACTGTTTTTT
>TRBV19|few|TRBJ1-2|NA
CASSRTGTEYGYTF
TGTGCCAGTAGCAGAACCGGGACCGAGTATGGCTACACCTTC
>TRBV7-8|NA|TRBJ2-1|NA
CASKGTYSYNEQFF
TGTGCCAGCAAAGGGACTTACTCCTACAATGAGCAGTTCTTC
>TRBV5-4|once|TRBJ2-3|TRBD2
CASSPTGLAGGPPTDTQYF
TGTGCCAGCAGCCCGACCGGACTAGCGGGGGGGCCTCCCACAGATACGCAGTATTTT
>TRBV12-3/TRBV12-4|few|TRBJ2-7|NA
CASIRDSDYEQYF
TGTGCCAGCATTAGAGACAGTGACTACGAGCAGTACTTC
>TRBV6-2/TRBV6-3|few|TRBJ1-1|TRBD1
CASSYSPLQGVEAFF
TGTGCCAGCAGTTACTCACCTCTACAGGGGGTCGAAGCTTTCTTT
>TRBV2|NA|TRBJ2-7|TRBD2
CASSGEGSNEQYF
TGTGCCAGCAGTGGGGAGGGCAGCAACGAGCAGTACTTC
>TRBV7-9|NA|TRBJ1-1|NA
CASSPVGPVNTEAFF
TGTGCCAGCAGCCCAGTGGGACCGGTCAACACTGAAGCTTTCTTT